The 23 T cell receptor beta chains presented below share a single source sample, sequenced in a study of cytotoxic CD8 clonotypes in ibrutinib-treated CLL. Method: immunoSEQ multiplex PCR; TCRdb's copy keeps in-frame clones and lacks some. The table lists about 35,000 clones, over 55% of them singletons. This specimen consisted of PBMCs, obtained at disease progression, from a patient treated with ibrutinib. The source is a human donor with chronic lymphocytic leukemia.

The chain uses TRBV20-1 and TRBJ2-1; D may be TRBD1 or TRBD2 (5 bases each). The CDR3 spans 11 residues. Between the trimmed V and J ends, which lost 5 bases and 6 bases, there was a span of 8 bases. Per the germline V gene, CDR1 is DFQATT and CDR2 is SNEGSKA (reference sequence). The CDR3: CSAPGRNEQFF. The CDR3 DNA reads as TGCAGTGCTCCGGGGCGCAATGAGCAGTTCTTC.

This clone has just a few counts. The chain couples TRBV11-1 to TRBJ1-1, with D unclear. Germline V gene data show CDR1 as SGHAT and CDR2 as FQDESV (reference sequence). The CDR3 runs to 15 residues. V was trimmed by 1 base and J by 5 bases, leaving 14 bases between them. CDR3 region: CASSLVGGGGTEAFF. CDR3 coding DNA: TGTGCCAGCAGCTTAGTCGGCGGAGGTGGAACTGAAGCTTTCTTT.

CDR3 sequence (DNA): TGTGCCAGCAGTGAAGCCTTGCGGGGGGACTCCTACGAGCAGTACTTC. This translates into CASSEALRGDSYEQYF. The V and J genes are TRBV2 and TRBJ2-7; 8 bases match TRBD2. The CDR3 extends over 16 amino acids. V shed 0 bases, J shed 0 bases, and the junction held 4 bases outside the gene matches. Looked up from germline, CDR1 is SNHLY and CDR2 is FYNNEI.

The chain recombines TRBV5-1 with TRBJ1-2; no clear D. The CDR3 runs 13 residues. The germline gives CDR1 SGHRS, CDR2 YFSETQ. V lost 5 bases and J 6 bases, leaving 14 bases between the germline ends. This CDR3 is CASSPDHPNGYTF. As DNA, the CDR3 is TGCGCCAGCAGTCCGGACCACCCCAATGGCTACACCTTC.

This chain connects TRBV5-1 to TRBJ1-4; possibly TRBD1 for D (6 bases). The germline V gene encodes CDR1 SGHRS and CDR2 YFSETQ. The CDR3 consists of 14 residues. Trimming removed 3 bases from V and 5 bases from J, with 11 bases in between. In nucleotides, the CDR3 is TGCGCCAGCAGCTCCGGGACAAGAAATGAAAAACTGTTTTTT. Protein: CASSSGTRNEKLFF.

This sequence joins TRBV5-4 and TRBJ2-5, with 11 bases fitting TRBD2. V lost 0 bases and J lost 2; bases outside the gene matches: 3. CDR1 is SGHNT and CDR2 is YYREEE in the germline V gene (reference sequence). CDR3 length: 16 residues. The CDR3 DNA reads TGTGCCAGCAGCTTGGGACTAGCGGGGACACAAGAGACCCAGTACTTC. It is translated as CASSLGLAGTQETQYF.

This chain links TRBV5-4 with TRBJ2-5; the D gene is possibly TRBD1 (5 bases). CDR1 is SGHNT, CDR2 YYREEE, per germline (reference sequence). The CDR3 extends over 16 amino acids. Deletions cut 4 bases from V and 1 base from J, with 17 bases between. The CDR3 spells CASSPAGSRLQETQYF. CDR3 nucleotides: TGTGCCAGCAGCCCAGCAGGGTCCCGACTCCAAGAGACCCAGTACTTC.

V gene TRBV2 combines with J gene TRBJ2-1, with 7 bases lining up with TRBD1. V dropped 7 bases and J dropped 4; count of bases not matched to a gene: 4. Germline V gene data show CDR1 as SNHLY and CDR2 as FYNNEI. This CDR3 has 13 residues. The CDR3 DNA is TGTGCCAGCACCAGGGACAGTTACAATGAGCAGTTCTTC. Its translation is CASTRDSYNEQFF.

This clone has only one observation. This chain links TRBV5-1 with TRBJ2-5; 11 bases match TRBD1. J gave up 2 bases and V 4 bases, and 10 bases lay outside the gene matches. The CDR3 sequence is 17 residues long. Germline values: CDR1 SGHRS, CDR2 YFSETQ. CDR3 amino acids: CASSSGQGATLQETQYF. CDR3 bases: TGCGCCAGCAGCAGTGGACAGGGGGCCACCCTACAAGAGACCCAGTACTTC.

This clone is deemed medium-sized. The chain couples TRBV21-1 to TRBJ1-6. TRBV21-1 is a pseudogene segment. This CDR3 has 17 amino acids. CDR3 nucleotides: TGTGCCAGCAGCAAAGGGGGGGGAGCAGGGCTCAATTCACCCCTCCACTTT. Its protein product is CASSKGGGAGLNSPLHF.

V gene TRBV5-1 combines with J gene TRBJ2-2, with D unclear. The V gene's germline CDR1 is SGHRS and CDR2 YFSETQ. The CDR3 totals 13 residues. V gave up 4 bases and J gave up 0 bases, with 4 bases separating them. Written as DNA, the CDR3 is TGCGCCAGCAGCCCAGCGAACACCGGGGAGCTGTTTTTT. Translation gives CASSPANTGELFF.

The genes are TRBV9 and TRBJ2-3; D possibly corresponds to TRBD2 (7 bases). Per the germline V gene, CDR1 is SGDLS and CDR2 is YYNGEE. V lost 4 bases, J lost 4 bases, and 22 bases lay in between. CDR3 length: 17 amino acids. In DNA, the CDR3 is TGTGCCAGCAGCAGAGGGGTCGGGGGGCGCCTCTCAGATACGCAGTATTTT. Residues: CASSRGVGGRLSDTQYF. Drawing the rest from reference TRBV9 and TRBJ2-3, the complete variable domain is DSGVTQTPKHLITATGQRVTLRCSPRSGDLSVYWYQQSLDQGLQFLIQYYNGEERAKGNILERFSAQQFPDLHSELNLSSLELGDSALYFCASSRGVGGRLSDTQYFGPGTRLTVL.

The chain combines TRBV5-4 with TRBJ2-7, with TRBD1 matching over 7 bases. The V gene's germline CDR1 is SGHNT and CDR2 YYREEE (reference sequence). J gave up 4 bases and V 0 bases, and 1 base lay outside the gene matches. The CDR3 loop spans 13 amino acids. The CDR3 nucleotides read TGTGCCAGCAGCTTGGACAGGGGTTACGAGCAGTACTTC. Its translation is CASSLDRGYEQYF.

The gene calls are TRBV5-5 and TRBJ2-7; weak D call: TRBD2 (6 bases). The CDR3 contains 16 residues. The V gene lost 4 bases and the J gene lost 2 bases, with 19 bases spanning the gap. The germline gives CDR1 SGHKS, CDR2 YYEKEE (reference sequence). The CDR3 nucleotides read TGTGCCAGCAGCGACCTGGGCGGAGGGCCGGCCTACGAGCAGTACTTC. As protein: CASSDLGGGPAYEQYF. The full variable domain, rest sourced from reference TRBV5-5 and TRBJ2-7, is DAGVTQSPTHLIKTRGQQVTLRCSPISGHKSVSWYQQVLGQGPQFIFQYYEKEERGRGNFPDRFSARQFPNYSSELNVNALLLGDSALYLCASSDLGGGPAYEQYFGPGTRLTVT.

V gene TRBV10-3 combines with J gene TRBJ1-1, with TRBD1 as a possible D gene (5 bases). CDR1 is ENHRY and CDR2 is SYGVKD in the germline V gene. The ends were cut back, 0 bases at V and 1 base at J, with 6 bases in the middle. This CDR3 has 14 amino acids. The CDR3 DNA reads as TGTGCCATCAGTGAGTCTCAGGGGAACACTGAAGCTTTCTTT. It specifies CAISESQGNTEAFF.

This clone was seen only a few times. The gene calls are TRBV7-9 and TRBJ2-3, with TRBD2 matching 8 bases. Germline trimming cut 3 bases from V and 2 bases from J; bases unmatched to any gene: 7. The germline CDR1 and CDR2 sequences are SEHNR and FQNEAQ (reference sequence). This CDR3 spans 16 amino acids. The CDR3 spells CASSFSGGSFTDTQYF. The CDR3 coding sequence is TGTGCCAGCAGCTTCTCGGGGGGGTCGTTCACAGATACGCAGTATTTT.

This chain joins TRBV19 and TRBJ2-1; D tentatively fits TRBD1 or TRBD2 (6 bases each). Trimming removed 3 bases from V and 3 bases from J, with 12 bases in between. Per the germline V gene, CDR1 is LNHDA and CDR2 is SQIVND (reference sequence). CDR3 length equals 15 residues. The CDR3 sequence: CASSITGAYYNEQFF. CDR3 coding DNA: TGTGCCAGTAGTATTACGGGGGCCTACTACAATGAGCAGTTCTTC.

The chain uses TRBV5-1 and TRBJ1-6, with a tentative D call TRBD1 (6 bases). Trimming removed 2 bases at V and 5 bases at J, with 11 bases between. Germline CDR1 is SGHRS and CDR2 is YFSETQ. The CDR3 spans 15 residues. This CDR3 reads CASSFGRGDNSPLHF. CDR3 DNA sequence: TGCGCCAGCAGCTTTGGCAGGGGCGATAATTCACCCCTCCACTTT.

This rearrangement joins TRBV9 to TRBJ1-3, with D unresolved. Germline loops: CDR1 SGDLS, CDR2 YYNGEE. The CDR3 spans 14 residues. Trimming left V 2 bases short and J 0 bases short, with 6 bases between. The chain's CDR3 is CASSVRPSGNTIYF. The CDR3 DNA sequence: TGTGCCAGCAGCGTCCGTCCCTCTGGAAACACCATATATTTT.

This chain links TRBV4-1 with TRBJ1-2; 9 bases line up with TRBD1. The CDR3 is 15 residues long. The trim removed 4 bases at V and 7 bases at J, leaving 10 bases unmatched. Per germline, CDR1 MGHRA and CDR2 YSYEKL. The CDR3 region has the DNA TGCGCCAGCAGCCCTCGGGACAGGGTGGGAATTGGCTACACCTTC. Translation: CASSPRDRVGIGYTF.

The chain joins TRBV19 to TRBJ1-1; possibly TRBD1 for D (6 bases). The V gene's germline CDR1 is LNHDA and CDR2 SQIVND (reference sequence). This CDR3 comprises 16 residues. The germline V and J ends were trimmed by 3 bases and 1 base, with 15 bases remaining between them. The CDR3 sequence is CASSILGPQGNTEAFF. DNA of the CDR3: TGTGCCAGTAGTATCTTGGGGCCACAGGGGAACACTGAAGCTTTCTTT.

The chain combines TRBV23-1 with TRBJ1-5; 10 nucleotides align to TRBD1. TRBV23-1 carries the ORF label, with uncertain function. J was trimmed by 1 base and V by 3 bases; bases with no gene match: 12. The CDR3 totals 19 residues. The CDR3 coding sequence is TGCGCCAGCAGTCATTTCCCGGGACAGGGGATGGGCAGCAATCAGCCCCAGCATTTT. This codes for CASSHFPGQGMGSNQPQHF.

This clone was seen more than once but under ten times. V and J are TRBV5-1 and TRBJ2-3, with 10 bases fitting TRBD2. V lost 0 bases and J lost 2; bases outside the gene matches: 9. CDR1 and CDR2 (germline): SGHRS, YFSETQ. CDR3 length: 18 residues. CDR3 sequence (DNA): TGCGCCAGCAGCTTGGGTAGTAGCGGGGGGCCGTACACAGATACGCAGTATTTT. This sequence encodes CASSLGSSGGPYTDTQYF.